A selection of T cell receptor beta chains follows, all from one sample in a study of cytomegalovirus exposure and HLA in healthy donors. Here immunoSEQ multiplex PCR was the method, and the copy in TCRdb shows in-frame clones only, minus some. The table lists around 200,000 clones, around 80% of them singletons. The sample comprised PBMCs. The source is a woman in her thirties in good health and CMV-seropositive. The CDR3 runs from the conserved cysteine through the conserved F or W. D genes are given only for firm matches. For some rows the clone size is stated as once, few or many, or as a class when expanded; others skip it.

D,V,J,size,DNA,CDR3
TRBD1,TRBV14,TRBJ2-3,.,TGTGCCAGTAGCCAAGGCCTCCGACAGGGGGGGTTCACAGATACGCAGTATTTT,CASSQGLRQGGFTDTQYF
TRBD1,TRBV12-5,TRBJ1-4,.,TGTGCTAGTGGTTCGGGACAGGGGGCAGAAAAACTGTTTTTT,CASGSGQGAEKLFF
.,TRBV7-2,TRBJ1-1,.,TGTGCCAGCAGCCCCACCAGGTGGCAGGGTGGTGCTTTCTTT,CASSPTRWQGGAFF
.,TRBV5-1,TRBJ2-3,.,TGCGCCAGCAGCTTGGGTCCCGCAATCGGGGGCACAGATACGCAGTATTTT,CASSLGPAIGGTDTQYF
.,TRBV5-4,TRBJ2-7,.,TGTGCCAGCAGCTTGTGGCCACTTGTTCAGGGGAGGGGGGAGCAGTACTTC,CASSLWPLVQGRGEQYF
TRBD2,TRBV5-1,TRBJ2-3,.,TGCGCCAGCAGCTCATACGGACTAGCGGGGGACACAGATACGCAGTATTTT,CASSSYGLAGDTDTQYF
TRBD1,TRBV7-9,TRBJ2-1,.,TGTGCCAGCAGCGTGGGACAGGGGGGCGATGAGCAGTTCTTC,CASSVGQGGDEQFF
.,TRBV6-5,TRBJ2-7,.,TGTGCCAGCAGTTACACTGGACTGCGGGAGCAGTACTTC,CASSYTGLREQYF
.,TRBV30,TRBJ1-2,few,TGTGCCTGGAGTCTTACGGCAGGGCACTATGGCTACACCTTC,CAWSLTAGHYGYTF
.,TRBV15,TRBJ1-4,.,TGTGCCACCAGCAGAGATCGGGGAAAGGGTGAAAAACTGTTTTTT,CATSRDRGKGEKLFF